This paragraph covers one T cell receptor beta chain sequence. As yet, its antigen is unknown. TCRdb independently ran MiXCR on the reads; one entry per CDR3 protein. This sample has 450,000 to 650,000 distinct CDR3 sequences, with around 40% found just once. The data originate from a study of T cell repertoires in cytomegalovirus infection. Study context: Carrying CMV and the relevant HLA type showed in public TCR beta signatures.

This CDR3 region has 14 residues. Trimming at V came to 5 bases and at J to 7 bases, leaving 7 bases not matched to a gene. CDR1 is SGHVS, CDR2 FNYEAQ, per germline. Study-wide results and limits: Ex vivo, HLA-C-restricted CMV-specific TCR beta clonotypes prevailed over the rest of the response. Based on cumulative public TCR beta family frequency, carriers of CMV plus the relevant HLA were identified.

The V and J genes are TRBV7-6 and TRBJ2-7; 11 nucleotides align to TRBD1. The sequence derives from a human donor in good health (CMV status not recorded). Some clones in this sample may be carry-over from other donors' samples. This specimen was cultured PBMCs, taken from culture after CMV antigen stimulation. The CDR3 nucleotides read TGTGCCAGCAGCACCGGACAGGGGGCGGGGGAGCAGTACTTC. Amino acid sequence: CASSTGQGAGEQYF. The entire variable domain, with the rest obtained from reference TRBV7-6 and TRBJ2-7, is as follows: GAGVSQSPRYKVTKRGQDVALRCDPISGHVSLYWYRQALGQGPEFLTYFNYEAQQDKSGLPNDRFSAERPEGSISTLTIQRTEQRDSAMYRCASSTGQGAGEQYFGPGTRLTVT.